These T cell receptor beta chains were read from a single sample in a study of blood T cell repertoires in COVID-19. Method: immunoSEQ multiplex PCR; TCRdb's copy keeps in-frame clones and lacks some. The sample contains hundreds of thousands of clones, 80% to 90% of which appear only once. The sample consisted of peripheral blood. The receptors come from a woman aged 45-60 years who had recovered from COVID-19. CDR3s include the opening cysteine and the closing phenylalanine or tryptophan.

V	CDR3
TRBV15	CATSNGRVSEAFF
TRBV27	CASTTGPGAEAFF
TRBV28	CASSENGGQGITDTQYF
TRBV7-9	CASSSLQGLYGYTF
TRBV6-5	CASSYGGSYNEQFF
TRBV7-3	CASSLDRAGGANVLTF
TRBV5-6	CASSWDPREKETQYF
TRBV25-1	CASAGGYYGYTF
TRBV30	CAWSVLGPKNYEQYF
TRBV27	CASSPWTGENSPLHF